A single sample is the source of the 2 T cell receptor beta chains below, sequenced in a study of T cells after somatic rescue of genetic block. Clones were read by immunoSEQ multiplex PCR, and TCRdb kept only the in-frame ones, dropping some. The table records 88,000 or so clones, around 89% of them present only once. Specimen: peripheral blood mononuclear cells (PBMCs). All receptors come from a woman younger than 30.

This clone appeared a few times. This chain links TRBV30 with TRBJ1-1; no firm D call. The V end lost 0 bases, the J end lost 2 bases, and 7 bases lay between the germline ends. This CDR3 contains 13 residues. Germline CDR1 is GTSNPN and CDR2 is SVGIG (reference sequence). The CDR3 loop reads CAWSVQHNTEAFF. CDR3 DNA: TGTGCCTGGAGTGTACAACATAACACTGAAGCTTTCTTT.

As DNA, the CDR3 is TGTGCCAGCAGTTACATCAGGCCCTCTGGGGCCAACGTCCTGACTTTC. Protein sequence: CASSYIRPSGANVLTF. The chain uses TRBV6-5 and TRBJ2-6; D uncertain. Germline V gene data show CDR1 as MNHEY and CDR2 as SVGAGI. V was cut by 2 bases and J by 0 bases, with 8 bases left in between. The CDR3 extends over 16 amino acids.